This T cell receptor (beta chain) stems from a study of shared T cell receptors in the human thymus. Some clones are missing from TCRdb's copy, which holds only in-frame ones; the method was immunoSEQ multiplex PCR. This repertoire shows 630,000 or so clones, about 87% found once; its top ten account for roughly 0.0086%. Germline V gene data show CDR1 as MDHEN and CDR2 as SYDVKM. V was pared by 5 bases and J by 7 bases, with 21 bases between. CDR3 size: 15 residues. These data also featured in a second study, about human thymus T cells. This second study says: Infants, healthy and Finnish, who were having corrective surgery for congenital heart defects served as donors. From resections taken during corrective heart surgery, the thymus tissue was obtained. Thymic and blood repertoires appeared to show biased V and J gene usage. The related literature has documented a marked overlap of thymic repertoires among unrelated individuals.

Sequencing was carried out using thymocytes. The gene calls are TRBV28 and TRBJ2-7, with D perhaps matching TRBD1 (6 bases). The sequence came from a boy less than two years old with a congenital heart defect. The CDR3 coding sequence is TGTGCCAGCAGTCTTGATCGAACAGGGTCGGGGGAGCAGTACTTC. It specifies CASSLDRTGSGEQYF.